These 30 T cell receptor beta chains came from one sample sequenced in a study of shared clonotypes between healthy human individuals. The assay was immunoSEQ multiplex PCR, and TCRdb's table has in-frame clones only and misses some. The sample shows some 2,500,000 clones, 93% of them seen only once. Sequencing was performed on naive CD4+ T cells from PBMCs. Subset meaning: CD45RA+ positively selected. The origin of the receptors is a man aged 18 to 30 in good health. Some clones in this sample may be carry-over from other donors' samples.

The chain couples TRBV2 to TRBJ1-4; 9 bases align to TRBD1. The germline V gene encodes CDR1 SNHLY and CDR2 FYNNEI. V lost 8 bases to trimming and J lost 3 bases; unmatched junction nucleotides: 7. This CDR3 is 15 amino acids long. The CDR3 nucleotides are TGTGCCAGCGATTTACAGGGGGCTTCTAATGAAAAACTGTTTTTT. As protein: CASDLQGASNEKLFF.

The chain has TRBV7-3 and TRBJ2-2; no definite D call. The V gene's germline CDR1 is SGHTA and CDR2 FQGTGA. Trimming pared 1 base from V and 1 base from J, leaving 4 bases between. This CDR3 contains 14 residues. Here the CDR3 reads CASSLRRNTGELFF. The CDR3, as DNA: TGTGCCAGCAGCTTAAGGCGGAACACCGGGGAGCTGTTTTTT.

The CDR3 nucleotides are TGTGCCAGCAGCCAAGGGACTAGCGGGAGACGCGAGCAGTACTTC. As protein: CASSQGTSGRREQYF. The chain is built from TRBV14 and TRBJ2-7; 13 bases are shared with TRBD2. The CDR3 contains 15 residues. The germline gives CDR1 SGHDN, CDR2 FVKESK. The ends lost 1 base at V and 6 bases at J; junction bases unmatched: 3.

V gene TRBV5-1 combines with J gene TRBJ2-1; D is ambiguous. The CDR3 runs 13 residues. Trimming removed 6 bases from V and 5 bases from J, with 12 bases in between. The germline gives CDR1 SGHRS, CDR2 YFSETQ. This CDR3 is CASNKKGDNEQFF. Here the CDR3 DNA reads TGCGCCAGCAATAAAAAAGGAGACAATGAGCAGTTCTTC. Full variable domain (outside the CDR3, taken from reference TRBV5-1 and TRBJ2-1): KAGVTQTPRYLIKTRGQQVTLSCSPISGHRSVSWYQQTPGQGLQFLFEYFSETQRNKGNFPGRFSGRQFSNSRSEMNVSTLELGDSALYLCASNKKGDNEQFFGPGTRLTVL.

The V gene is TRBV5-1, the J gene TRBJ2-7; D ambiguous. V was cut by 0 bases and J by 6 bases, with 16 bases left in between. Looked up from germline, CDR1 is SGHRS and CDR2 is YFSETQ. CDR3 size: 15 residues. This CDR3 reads CASSLDDGSSGEQYF. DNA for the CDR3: TGCGCCAGCAGCTTGGATGACGGTTCCTCTGGCGAGCAGTACTTC.

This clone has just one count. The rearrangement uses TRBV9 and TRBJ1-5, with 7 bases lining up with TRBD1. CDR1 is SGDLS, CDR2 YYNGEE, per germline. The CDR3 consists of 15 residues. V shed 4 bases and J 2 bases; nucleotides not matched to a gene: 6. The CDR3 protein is CASSLTGTGNQPQHF. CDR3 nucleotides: TGTGCCAGCAGCCTAACAGGGACAGGCAATCAGCCCCAGCATTTT.

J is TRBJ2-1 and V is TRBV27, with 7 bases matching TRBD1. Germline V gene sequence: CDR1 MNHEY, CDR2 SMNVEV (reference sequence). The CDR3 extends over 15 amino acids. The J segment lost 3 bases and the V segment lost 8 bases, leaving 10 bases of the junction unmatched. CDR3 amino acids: CASSKPGQFYNEQFF. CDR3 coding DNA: TGTGCCAGCTCCAAACCGGGACAGTTCTACAATGAGCAGTTCTTC.

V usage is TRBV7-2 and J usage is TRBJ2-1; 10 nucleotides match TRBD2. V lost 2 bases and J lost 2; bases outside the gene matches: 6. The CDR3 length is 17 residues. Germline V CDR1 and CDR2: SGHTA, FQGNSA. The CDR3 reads CASSLIVTSGPYNEQFF. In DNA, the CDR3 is TGTGCCAGCAGCTTAATTGTGACTAGCGGGCCCTACAATGAGCAGTTCTTC. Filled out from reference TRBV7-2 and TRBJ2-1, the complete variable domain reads GAGVSQSPSNKVTEKGKDVELRCDPISGHTALYWYRQSLGQGLEFLIYFQGNSAPDKSGLPSDRFSAERTGGSVSTLTIQRTQQEDSAVYLCASSLIVTSGPYNEQFFGPGTRLTVL.

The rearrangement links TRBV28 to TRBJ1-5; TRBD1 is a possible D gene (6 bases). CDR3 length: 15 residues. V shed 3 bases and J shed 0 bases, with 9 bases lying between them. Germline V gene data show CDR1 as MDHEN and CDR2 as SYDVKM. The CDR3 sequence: CASSLGAHSNQPQHF. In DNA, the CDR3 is TGTGCCAGCAGTTTGGGGGCCCATAGCAATCAGCCCCAGCATTTT. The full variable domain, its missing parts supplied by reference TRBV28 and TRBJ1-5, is DVKVTQSSRYLVKRTGEKVFLECVQDMDHENMFWYRQDPGLGLRLIYFSYDVKMKEKGDIPEGYSVSREKKERFSLILESASTNQTSMYLCASSLGAHSNQPQHFGDGTRLSIL.

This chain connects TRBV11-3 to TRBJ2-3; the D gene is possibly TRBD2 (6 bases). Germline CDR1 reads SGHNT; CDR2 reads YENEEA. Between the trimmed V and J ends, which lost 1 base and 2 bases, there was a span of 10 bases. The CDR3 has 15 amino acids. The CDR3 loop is CASSLGSGDTDTQYF. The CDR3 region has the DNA TGTGCCAGCAGCTTAGGTAGCGGCGACACAGATACGCAGTATTTT.

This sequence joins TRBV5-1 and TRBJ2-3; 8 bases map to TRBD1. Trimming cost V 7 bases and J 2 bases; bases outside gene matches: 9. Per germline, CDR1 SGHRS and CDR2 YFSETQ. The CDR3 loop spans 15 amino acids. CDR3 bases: TGCGCCAGCTCAGAGACAGGGGCTATCACAGATACGCAGTATTTT. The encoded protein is CASSETGAITDTQYF.

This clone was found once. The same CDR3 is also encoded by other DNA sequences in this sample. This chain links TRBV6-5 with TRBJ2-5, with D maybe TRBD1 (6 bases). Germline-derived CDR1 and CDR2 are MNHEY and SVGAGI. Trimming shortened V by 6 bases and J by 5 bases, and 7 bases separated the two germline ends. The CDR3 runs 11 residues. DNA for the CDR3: TGTGCCAGCAGAAGGGGGGAGACCCAGTACTTC. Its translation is CASRRGETQYF.

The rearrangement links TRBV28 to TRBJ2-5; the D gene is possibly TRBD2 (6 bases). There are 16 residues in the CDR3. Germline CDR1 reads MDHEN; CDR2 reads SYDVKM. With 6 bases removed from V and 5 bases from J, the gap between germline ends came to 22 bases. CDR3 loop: CASRPPTSKLPETQYF. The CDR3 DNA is TGTGCCAGCAGACCCCCGACTAGTAAGCTGCCGGAGACCCAGTACTTC.

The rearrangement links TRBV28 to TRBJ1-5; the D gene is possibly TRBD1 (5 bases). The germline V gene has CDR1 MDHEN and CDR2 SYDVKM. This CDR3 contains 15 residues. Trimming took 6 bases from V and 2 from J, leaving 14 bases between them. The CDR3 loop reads CASSPPGKGNQPQHF. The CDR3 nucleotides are TGTGCCAGCAGCCCACCAGGGAAAGGCAATCAGCCCCAGCATTTT.

The CDR3 nucleotides read TGTGCCAGCAGTGAATATTTGTATAATTCACCCCTCCACTTT. It specifies CASSEYLYNSPLHF. The chain uses TRBV25-1 and TRBJ1-6; D gene ambiguous. V was cut by 0 bases and J by 4 bases, with 4 bases left in between. CDR1 MGHDK and CDR2 SYGVNS come from the germline V gene. The CDR3 spans 14 residues.

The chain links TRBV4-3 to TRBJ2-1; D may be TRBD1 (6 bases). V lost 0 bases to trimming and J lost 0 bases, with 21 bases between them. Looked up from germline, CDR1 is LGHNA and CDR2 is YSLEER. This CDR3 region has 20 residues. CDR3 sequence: CASSQESPVAGVSSYNEQFF. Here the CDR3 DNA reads TGCGCCAGCAGCCAAGAATCCCCCGTGGCAGGGGTCAGCTCCTACAATGAGCAGTTCTTC.

The CDR3 is CASSLLLRGQAHEQYF. In nucleotides, the CDR3 is TGTGCCAGCAGTTTATTACTCAGGGGCCAGGCCCACGAGCAGTACTTC. The chain joins TRBV28 to TRBJ2-7, with D perhaps matching TRBD1 (6 bases). The germline V and J ends were trimmed by 1 base and 5 bases, with 18 bases remaining between them. Looked up from germline, CDR1 is MDHEN and CDR2 is SYDVKM. The CDR3 covers 16 residues.

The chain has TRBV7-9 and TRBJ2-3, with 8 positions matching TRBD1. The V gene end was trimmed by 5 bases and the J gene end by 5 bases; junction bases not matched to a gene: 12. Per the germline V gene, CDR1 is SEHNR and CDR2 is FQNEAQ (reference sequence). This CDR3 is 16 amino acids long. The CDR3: CASSEYGQGNRDTQYF. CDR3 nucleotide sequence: TGTGCCAGCAGCGAATACGGACAGGGTAACAGAGATACGCAGTATTTT.

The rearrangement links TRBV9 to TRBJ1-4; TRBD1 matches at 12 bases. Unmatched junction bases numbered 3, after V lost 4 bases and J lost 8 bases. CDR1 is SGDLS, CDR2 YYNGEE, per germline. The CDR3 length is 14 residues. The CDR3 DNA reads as TGTGCCAGCAGCATCGGGACAGGGGGCGAAAAACTGTTTTTT. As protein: CASSIGTGGEKLFF. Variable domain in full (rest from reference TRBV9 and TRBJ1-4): DSGVTQTPKHLITATGQRVTLRCSPRSGDLSVYWYQQSLDQGLQFLIQYYNGEERAKGNILERFSAQQFPDLHSELNLSSLELGDSALYFCASSIGTGGEKLFFGSGTQLSVL.

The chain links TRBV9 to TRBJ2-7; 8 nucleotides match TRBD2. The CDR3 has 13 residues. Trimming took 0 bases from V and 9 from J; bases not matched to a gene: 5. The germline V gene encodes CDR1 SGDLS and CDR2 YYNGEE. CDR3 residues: CASSVAPRGGQYF. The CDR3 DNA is TGTGCCAGCAGCGTAGCCCCCCGGGGGGGGCAGTACTTC. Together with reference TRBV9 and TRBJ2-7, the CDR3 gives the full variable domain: DSGVTQTPKHLITATGQRVTLRCSPRSGDLSVYWYQQSLDQGLQFLIQYYNGEERAKGNILERFSAQQFPDLHSELNLSSLELGDSALYFCASSVAPRGGQYFGPGTRLTVT.

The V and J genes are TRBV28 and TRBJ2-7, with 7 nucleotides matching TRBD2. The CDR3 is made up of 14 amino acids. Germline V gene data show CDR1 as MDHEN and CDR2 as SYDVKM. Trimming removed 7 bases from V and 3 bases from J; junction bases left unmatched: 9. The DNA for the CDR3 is TGTGCCAGCATTCAACCGGGGAGGGGCTACGAGCAGTACTTC. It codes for CASIQPGRGYEQYF.

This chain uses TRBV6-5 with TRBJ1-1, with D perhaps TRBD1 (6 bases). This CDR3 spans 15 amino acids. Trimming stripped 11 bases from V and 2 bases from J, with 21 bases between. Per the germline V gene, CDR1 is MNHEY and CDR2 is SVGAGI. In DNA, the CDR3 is TGTGCCGCCCTCAATCGGGGGGCTCAAAACACTGAAGCTTTCTTT. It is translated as CAALNRGAQNTEAFF.

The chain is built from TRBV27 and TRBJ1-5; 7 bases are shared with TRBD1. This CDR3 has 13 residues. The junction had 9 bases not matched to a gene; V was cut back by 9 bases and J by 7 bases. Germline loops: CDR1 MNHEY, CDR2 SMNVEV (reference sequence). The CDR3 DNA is TGTGCCAGTGGGACAGAAGCACGGCAGCCCCAGCATTTT. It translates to CASGTEARQPQHF.

For the CDR3, the DNA is TGTGCCAGTAGTATAAGAGGACCTCAGCTCAATGGCTACACCTTC. Translation: CASSIRGPQLNGYTF. The chain combines TRBV19 with TRBJ1-2, with D unresolved. This CDR3 comprises 15 residues. The V end lost 2 bases, the J end lost 6 bases, and 16 bases lay between the germline ends. CDR1 is LNHDA and CDR2 is SQIVND in the germline V gene (reference sequence).

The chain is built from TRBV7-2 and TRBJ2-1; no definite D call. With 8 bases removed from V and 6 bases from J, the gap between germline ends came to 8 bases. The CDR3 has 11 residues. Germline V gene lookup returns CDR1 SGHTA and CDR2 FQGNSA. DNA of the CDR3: TGTGCCAGCTCGAGATCCAATGAGCAGTTCTTC. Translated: CASSRSNEQFF.

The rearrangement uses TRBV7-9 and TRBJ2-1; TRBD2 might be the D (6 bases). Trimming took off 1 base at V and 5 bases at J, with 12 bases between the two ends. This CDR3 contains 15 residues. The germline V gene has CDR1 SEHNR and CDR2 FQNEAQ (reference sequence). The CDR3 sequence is CASSLGGTLHNEQFF. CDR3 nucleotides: TGTGCCAGCAGCTTAGGCGGGACCTTACACAATGAGCAGTTCTTC.

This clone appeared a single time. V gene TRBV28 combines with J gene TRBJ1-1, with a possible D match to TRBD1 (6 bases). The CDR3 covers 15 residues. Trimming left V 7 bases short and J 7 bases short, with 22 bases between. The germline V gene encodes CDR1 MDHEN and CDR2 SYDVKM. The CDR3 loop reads CASTTGQLPWVEAFF. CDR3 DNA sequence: TGTGCCAGCACCACGGGACAACTTCCGTGGGTTGAAGCTTTCTTT.

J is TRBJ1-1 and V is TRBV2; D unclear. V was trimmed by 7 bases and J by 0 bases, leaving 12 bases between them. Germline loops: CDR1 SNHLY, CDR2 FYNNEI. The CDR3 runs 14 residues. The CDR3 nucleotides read TGTGCCAGCAAAGAACACACAATGAACACTGAAGCTTTCTTT. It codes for CASKEHTMNTEAFF.

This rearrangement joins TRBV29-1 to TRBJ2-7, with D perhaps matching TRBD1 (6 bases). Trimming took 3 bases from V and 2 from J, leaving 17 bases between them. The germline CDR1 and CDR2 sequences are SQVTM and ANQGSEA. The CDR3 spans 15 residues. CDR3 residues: CSVEARGDYTYEQYF. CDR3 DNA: TGCAGCGTTGAGGCCAGGGGCGATTACACCTACGAGCAGTACTTC.

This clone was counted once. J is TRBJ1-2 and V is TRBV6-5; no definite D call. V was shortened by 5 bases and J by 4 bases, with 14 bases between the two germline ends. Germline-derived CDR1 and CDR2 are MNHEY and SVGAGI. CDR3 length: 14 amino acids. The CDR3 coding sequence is TGTGCCAGCAGTATCCGGCGGGTGGGCTATGGCTACACCTTC. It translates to CASSIRRVGYGYTF.